This T cell receptor (beta chain) came from a study of T-cell reconstitution after alpha-beta-depleted transplantation in children. A TCRbeta library incorporating unique molecular identifiers was prepared. TCRdb redid the calling of the PCR reads with MiXCR, one entry per CDR3 protein. The table has about a million distinct CDR3 sequences, about 29% seen once. CDR3 length equals 13 residues. Trimming removed 6 bases from V and 3 bases from J, with 14 bases in between. Germline V gene data show CDR1 as DFQATT and CDR2 as SNEGSKA (reference sequence). Specimen: PBMCs, mostly from graft donor cells, collected 360 days after TCRalphabeta/CD19-depleted stem cell transplant. V and J are TRBV20-1 and TRBJ1-1; TRBD1 is a possible D gene (5 bases). The clonotype was recovered from a boy under three years old who had a stem cell transplant for SCID, so the T cells may come from the graft donor. CDR3 loop: CSADEWGDTEAFF. In DNA, the CDR3 is TGCAGTGCCGACGAGTGGGGGGACACTGAAGCTTTCTTT.